This T cell receptor (beta chain) was found in a study of blood T cells in healthy people across ages. The germline CDR1 and CDR2 sequences are SGHTA and FQGNSA. The CDR3 covers 16 residues. Trimming took off 6 bases at V and 9 bases at J, with 24 bases between the two ends. Primers used in a second PCR of roughly 7 to 11 cycles were a sample-barcoded 5' primer and a J-beta primer mix. TCRdb reprocessed the 5' RACE reads via MiXCR and lists one record per CDR3 protein. The table lists about 580,000 distinct CDR3 sequences, 45% to 55% of them singletons. The rearrangement joins TRBV7-2 to TRBJ2-1; D is possibly TRBD2 (6 bases). The sequenced sample consisted of blood. The TCR originated in a man older than 75 in good health. CDR3 coding DNA: TGTGCCAGCAGTCACCGCCGGGTCGGGAGATCATCTGAGCAGTTCTTC. It translates to CASSHRRVGRSSEQFF.